These 12 T cell receptor beta chains share one sample of origin, sequenced in a study of blood T cells in healthy people across ages. Sample-barcoded 5' priming and a J-beta primer mix drove a second PCR of 7 to 11 cycles. TCRdb re-derived calls from the 5' RACE reads in MiXCR, one entry per CDR3 protein. The sample consists of about 680,000 distinct CDR3 sequences, approximately 49% of them appearing once. The sequencing sample was made of blood. The source is a woman aged 60-75 years in good health.

This clonotype came up once. The chain carries TRBV7-2 and TRBJ2-1; 14 bases map to TRBD2. There are 16 residues in the CDR3. Trimming took 5 bases from V and 9 from J; bases not matched to a gene: 9. Germline V gene sequence: CDR1 SGHTA, CDR2 FQGNSA. The CDR3 sequence: CASSRPGTSGRGEQFF. The CDR3 region has the DNA TGTGCCAGCAGCAGGCCCGGGACTAGCGGGAGAGGTGAGCAGTTCTTC.

This clonotype was seen a few times. The CDR3 reads CASSSLRGQGYDEQYF. CDR3 nucleotides: TGTGCCAGCAGTTCCCTCAGGGGGCAGGGGTACGATGAGCAGTACTTC. V and J are TRBV27 and TRBJ2-7, with 8 bases matching TRBD1. From germline, CDR1 is MNHEY and CDR2 SMNVEV (reference sequence). The length of the CDR3 is 16 residues. J gave up 7 bases and V 4 bases, and 15 bases lay outside the gene matches.

This chain joins TRBV7-2 and TRBJ2-7; the D is unclear. This CDR3 has 14 residues. Between the trimmed V and J ends, which lost 5 bases and 3 bases, there was a span of 14 bases. Per the germline V gene, CDR1 is SGHTA and CDR2 is FQGNSA. The CDR3 nucleotides read TGTGCCAGCAGCCCACAGTGGTCGGACTACGAGCAGTACTTC. It translates to CASSPQWSDYEQYF.

V is TRBV14 and J is TRBJ2-1; perhaps TRBD1 as D (6 bases). The germline CDR1 and CDR2 sequences are SGHDN and FVKESK. V lost 4 bases and J 0 bases, leaving 16 bases between the germline ends. This CDR3 spans 17 amino acids. CDR3 in amino acids: CASSLHSTGSSYNEQFF. The CDR3 DNA sequence: TGTGCCAGCAGCCTCCACTCGACAGGAAGCTCCTACAATGAGCAGTTCTTC.

This clonotype was seen a handful of times. This chain links TRBV23-1 with TRBJ2-5, with a possible D match to TRBD1 (5 bases). TRBV23-1 is treated as an ORF (open reading frame) with a function not yet certain. This CDR3 is 18 amino acids long. V was trimmed by 1 base and J by 6 bases, leaving 24 bases between them. The CDR3 nucleotides are TGCGCCAGCAGTCAATTTTCCCCGCGGACACTTGGCGTCAAGACCCAGTACTTC. Its protein is CASSQFSPRTLGVKTQYF.

CDR3 DNA sequence: TGTGCCAGCACTGCTGGGGCTAGCGGGAGGGCCGGCTCCTACAATGAGCAGTTCTTC. Encoded protein: CASTAGASGRAGSYNEQFF. The chain carries TRBV28 and TRBJ2-1, with TRBD2 matching 12 bases. V trimming: 7 bases; J trimming: 0 bases; junction bases outside the gene matches: 13. The CDR3 has 19 amino acids. The germline gives CDR1 MDHEN, CDR2 SYDVKM.

Notes on this clonotype: One end of the junction fails to match germline, which may point to a read error. This chain uses TRBV5-1 with TRBJ2-1; 7 bases line up with TRBD2. From germline, CDR1 is SGHRS and CDR2 YFSETQ. The CDR3 has 15 residues. The CDR3 DNA sequence: TGCGCCAGCAGCCCATCCCCGGGAGCGGGATATGAGCGGTTCTTC. This encodes CASSPSPGAGYERFF.

This clonotype is a singleton in its sample. The chain carries TRBV15 and TRBJ2-2; either TRBD1 or TRBD2 may supply D (5 bases each). The CDR3 is 15 amino acids. Between the trimmed V and J ends, which lost 6 bases and 4 bases, there was a span of 15 bases. Per germline, CDR1 LNHNV and CDR2 YYDKDF (reference sequence). CDR3 nucleotides: TGTGCCACCAGACGAGGACAAGGGAGCACCGGGGAGCTGTTTTTT. Translation gives CATRRGQGSTGELFF. Based on the CDR3 plus reference TRBV15 and TRBJ2-2, the full variable domain is DAMVIQNPRYQVTQFGKPVTLSCSQTLNHNVMYWYQQKSSQAPKLLFHYYDKDFNNEADTPDNFQSRRPNTSFCFLDIRSPGLGDTAMYLCATRRGQGSTGELFFGEGSRLTVL.

This clonotype was detected only a few times. The chain links TRBV12-3 or TRBV12-4 to TRBJ2-6, with D unresolved. The CDR3 runs 15 residues. V lost 1 base and J 2 bases, leaving 6 bases between the germline ends. This CDR3 reads CASSLEAAGANVLTF. For the CDR3, the DNA is TGTGCCAGCAGTTTAGAGGCAGCTGGGGCCAACGTCCTGACTTTC.

The rearrangement joins TRBV3-1 to TRBJ2-5; D remains ambiguous. Trimming left V 0 bases short and J 1 base short, with 12 bases between. Germline CDR1 reads LGHDT; CDR2 reads YNNKEL (reference sequence). The length of the CDR3 is 16 residues. The CDR3 nucleotides read TGTGCCAGCAGCCAAGAGTGGCCCGTGGGCCAAGAGACCCAGTACTTC. Its translation is CASSQEWPVGQETQYF.

For this clonotype: The junction does not match germline at one end; this may be a read error. CDR3 sequence: CVWSVIYTDTQYF. CDR3 nucleotide sequence: TGTGTCTGGAGTGTAATCTACACAGATACGCAGTATTTT. This chain connects TRBV30 to TRBJ2-3; D not certain. CDR1 is GTSNPN, CDR2 SVGIG, per germline (reference sequence). The CDR3 totals 13 residues.

A few counts support this clonotype. The chain combines TRBV7-9 with TRBJ2-1; 12 bases are shared with TRBD1. V was pared by 4 bases and J by 7 bases, with 2 bases of the junction left unmatched. The CDR3 extends over 14 amino acids. Germline V gene sequence: CDR1 SEHNR, CDR2 FQNEAQ (reference sequence). The chain's CDR3 is CASSWGQGANEQFF. In DNA form, the CDR3 reads TGTGCCAGCAGCTGGGGACAGGGGGCAAATGAGCAGTTCTTC.